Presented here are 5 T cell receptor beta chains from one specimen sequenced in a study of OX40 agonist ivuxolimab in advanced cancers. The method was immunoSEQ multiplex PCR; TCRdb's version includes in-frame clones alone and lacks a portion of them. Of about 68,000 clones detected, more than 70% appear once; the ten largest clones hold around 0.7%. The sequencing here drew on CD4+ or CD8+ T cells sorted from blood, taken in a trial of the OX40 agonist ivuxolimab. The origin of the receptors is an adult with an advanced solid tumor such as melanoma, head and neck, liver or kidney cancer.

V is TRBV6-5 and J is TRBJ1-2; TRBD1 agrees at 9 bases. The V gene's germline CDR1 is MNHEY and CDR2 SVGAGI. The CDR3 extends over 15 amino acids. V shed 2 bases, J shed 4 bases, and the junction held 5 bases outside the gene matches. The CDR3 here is CASSYGGQGTYGYTF. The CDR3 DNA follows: TGTGCCAGCAGTTACGGGGGACAGGGTACCTATGGCTACACCTTC.

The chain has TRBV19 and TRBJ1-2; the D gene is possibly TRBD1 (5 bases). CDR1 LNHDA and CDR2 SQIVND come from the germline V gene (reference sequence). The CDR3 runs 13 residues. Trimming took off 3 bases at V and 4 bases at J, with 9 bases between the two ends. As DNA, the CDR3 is TGTGCCAGTAGTATCCCAGGGAGCTATGGCTACACCTTC. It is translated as CASSIPGSYGYTF.

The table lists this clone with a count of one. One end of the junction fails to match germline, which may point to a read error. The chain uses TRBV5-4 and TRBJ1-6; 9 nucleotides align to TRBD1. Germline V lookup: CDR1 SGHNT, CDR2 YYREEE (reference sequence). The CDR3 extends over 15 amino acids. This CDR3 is CASSSPGQGYSPFHF. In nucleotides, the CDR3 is TGTGCCAGCAGCTCACCGGGACAGGGTTACTCACCCTTCCACTTT.

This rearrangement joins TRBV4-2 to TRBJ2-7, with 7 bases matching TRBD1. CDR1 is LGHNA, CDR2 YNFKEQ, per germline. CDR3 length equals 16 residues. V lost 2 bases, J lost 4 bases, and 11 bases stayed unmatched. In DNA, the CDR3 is TGTGCCAGCAGCCAAACCATCGACAGGGTGAATTACGAGCAGTACTTC. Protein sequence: CASSQTIDRVNYEQYF.

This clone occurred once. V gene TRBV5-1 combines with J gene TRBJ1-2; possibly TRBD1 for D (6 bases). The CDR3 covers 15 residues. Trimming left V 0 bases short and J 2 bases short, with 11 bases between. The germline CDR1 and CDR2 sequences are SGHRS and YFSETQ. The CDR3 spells CASSLEAQGNYGYTF. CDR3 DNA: TGCGCCAGCAGCTTGGAGGCACAGGGCAACTATGGCTACACCTTC. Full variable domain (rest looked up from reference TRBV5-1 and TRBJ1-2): KAGVTQTPRYLIKTRGQQVTLSCSPISGHRSVSWYQQTPGQGLQFLFEYFSETQRNKGNFPGRFSGRQFSNSRSEMNVSTLELGDSALYLCASSLEAQGNYGYTFGSGTRLTVV.